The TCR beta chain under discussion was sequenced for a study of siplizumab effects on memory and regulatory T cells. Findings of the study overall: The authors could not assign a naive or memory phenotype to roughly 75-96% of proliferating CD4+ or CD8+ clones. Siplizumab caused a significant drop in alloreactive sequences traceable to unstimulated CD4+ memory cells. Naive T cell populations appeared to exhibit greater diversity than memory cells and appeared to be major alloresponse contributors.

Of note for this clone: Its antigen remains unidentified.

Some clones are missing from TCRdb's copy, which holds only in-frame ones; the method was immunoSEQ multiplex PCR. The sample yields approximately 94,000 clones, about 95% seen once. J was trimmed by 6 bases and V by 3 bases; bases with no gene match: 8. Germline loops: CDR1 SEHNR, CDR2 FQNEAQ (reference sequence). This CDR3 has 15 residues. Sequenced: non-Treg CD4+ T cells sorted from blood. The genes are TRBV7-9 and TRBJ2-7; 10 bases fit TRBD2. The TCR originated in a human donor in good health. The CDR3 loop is CASSLAGIAGGEQYF. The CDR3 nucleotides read TGTGCCAGCAGCTTGGCGGGGATAGCGGGAGGCGAGCAGTACTTC.